These 26 T cell receptor beta chains originate from one sample sequenced in a study of identical twins. TCRdb fed the 5' RACE reads into MiXCR, producing one record per CDR3 protein. This table has around 480,000 distinct CDR3 sequences, approximately 15% appearing once. The same sample was also used in a study of yellow fever vaccine responses in identical twins.

The sequenced sample was CD4+ T cells sorted from blood. The receptors here all came from a woman under 30 in good health.

The chain employs TRBV2 and TRBJ2-7, with 12 bases aligning to TRBD2. Germline V lookup: CDR1 SNHLY, CDR2 FYNNEI. Trimming cost V 5 bases and J 0 bases; bases outside gene matches: 2. This CDR3 region has 15 residues. CDR3 sequence (DNA): TGTGCCAGCAGTAAACTAGCGGGGGGCTCCTACGAGCAGTACTTC. Protein sequence: CASSKLAGGSYEQYF.

This clonotype came up many times. This chain joins TRBV5-5 and TRBJ2-3; D might be TRBD1 or TRBD2, each matching 5 bases. Germline lookup yields CDR1 SGHKS and CDR2 YYEKEE (reference sequence). V lost 4 bases to trimming and J lost 2 bases, with 17 bases between them. The CDR3 runs 16 residues. CDR3 sequence reads: CASSKGPGEATDTQYF. CDR3 DNA sequence: TGTGCCAGCAGCAAGGGACCTGGAGAGGCCACAGATACGCAGTATTTT. Based on the CDR3 plus reference TRBV5-5 and TRBJ2-3, the full variable domain is DAGVTQSPTHLIKTRGQQVTLRCSPISGHKSVSWYQQVLGQGPQFIFQYYEKEERGRGNFPDRFSARQFPNYSSELNVNALLLGDSALYLCASSKGPGEATDTQYFGPGTRLTVL.

This clonotype has more than one count but fewer than ten. The chain has TRBV5-1 and TRBJ1-4; maybe TRBD1 (6 bases). Germline V lookup: CDR1 SGHRS, CDR2 YFSETQ. CDR3 length equals 17 residues. The V end was cut by 4 bases, the J end by 0 bases, with 16 bases between. CDR3 sequence: CASSPKRGFSTNEKLFF. The CDR3 bases are TGCGCCAGCAGCCCCAAAAGGGGGTTCTCAACTAATGAAAAACTGTTTTTT.

The V call is TRBV24-1, the J call TRBJ2-2, with a possible D match to TRBD1 (5 bases). Looked up from germline, CDR1 is KGHDR and CDR2 is SFDVKD. V was shortened by 8 bases and J by 7 bases, with 13 bases between the two germline ends. CDR3 length: 13 amino acids. CDR3 DNA sequence: TGTGCCACCACAGGGAATAAGGGCGGGGAGCTGTTTTTT. Protein product: CATTGNKGGELFF.

This clonotype has more than one count but fewer than ten. V is TRBV6-2 or TRBV6-3 and J is TRBJ1-1; D is ambiguous. The length of the CDR3 is 14 residues. V gave up 3 bases and J gave up 1 base, with 9 bases separating them. CDR1 and CDR2 from the germline V gene are MNHEY and SVGEGT. The CDR3 nucleotides read TGTGCCAGCAGTTATGCCACCCCGAACACTGAAGCTTTCTTT. This encodes CASSYATPNTEAFF.

This chain links TRBV12-5 with TRBJ2-2; D possibly uses TRBD1 or TRBD2 (5 bases each). V was trimmed by 7 bases and J by 2 bases, leaving 11 bases between them. Germline V gives CDR1 LGHNT, CDR2 FRNRAP. This CDR3 has 14 residues. CDR3 sequence (DNA): TGTGCTAGTGCCTTGGGGGTTAACACCGGGGAGCTGTTTTTT. Protein sequence: CASALGVNTGELFF.

The rearrangement links TRBV15 to TRBJ2-3; 10 nucleotides match TRBD2. The trim removed 0 bases at V and 5 bases at J, leaving 8 bases unmatched. This CDR3 spans 17 amino acids. CDR1 LNHNV and CDR2 YYDKDF come from the germline V gene (reference sequence). CDR3 region: CATSRDLESGGGDTQYF. The CDR3 DNA follows: TGTGCCACCAGCAGAGATCTTGAAAGCGGGGGGGGAGATACGCAGTATTTT. Complete variable domain (other parts from reference TRBV15 and TRBJ2-3): DAMVIQNPRYQVTQFGKPVTLSCSQTLNHNVMYWYQQKSSQAPKLLFHYYDKDFNNEADTPDNFQSRRPNTSFCFLDIRSPGLGDTAMYLCATSRDLESGGGDTQYFGPGTRLTVL.

In this sample, this clonotype turned up a few times. The rearrangement uses TRBV20-1 and TRBJ2-5; maybe TRBD2 (5 bases). V was pared by 1 base and J by 5 bases, with 14 bases between. The CDR3 extends over 14 amino acids. CDR1 is DFQATT, CDR2 SNEGSKA, per germline (reference sequence). The CDR3 DNA reads as TGCAGTGCTAGAGGTGGACTCCCGGGGGAGACCCAGTACTTC. Its translation: CSARGGLPGETQYF.

This chain's CDR3 is CSAREPSGIGDTQYF. CDR3 coding DNA: TGCAGTGCTAGAGAGCCTAGCGGGATAGGGGATACGCAGTATTTT. V gene TRBV20-1 combines with J gene TRBJ2-3; 9 nucleotides match TRBD2. The CDR3 runs to 15 residues. V gave up 0 bases and J gave up 6 bases; unmatched junction bases: 7. Germline CDR1 DFQATT, CDR2 SNEGSKA (reference sequence).

The CDR3 here is CASRASGGSETQYF. The CDR3 nucleotides read TGTGCCAGCAGGGCTAGCGGGGGGTCGGAGACCCAGTACTTC. The V and J genes are TRBV3-1 and TRBJ2-5; TRBD2 agrees at 11 bases. The germline V gene encodes CDR1 LGHDT and CDR2 YNNKEL (reference sequence). The V and J ends lost 6 bases and 5 bases, in that order; junction bases with no gene match: 5. This CDR3 is 14 amino acids long.

This clonotype was seen a few times. The chain combines TRBV20-1 with TRBJ2-5; D perhaps matches TRBD2 (7 bases). Between the trimmed V and J ends, which lost 0 bases and 7 bases, there was a span of 18 bases. Germline V gene data show CDR1 as DFQATT and CDR2 as SNEGSKA (reference sequence). CDR3 length: 15 amino acids. Here the CDR3 DNA reads TGCAGTGCTAGAGATGCACGGGGGGCCATTGGGACCCAGTACTTC. It yields the protein CSARDARGAIGTQYF.

This clonotype appeared many times. The J gene is TRBJ2-7, the V gene TRBV5-1; TRBD1 aligns across 8 bases. CDR1 SGHRS and CDR2 YFSETQ come from the germline V gene. The CDR3 is 15 residues long. After removal of 1 base from V and 5 bases from J, the junction contained 8 bases not matched to a gene. The CDR3 region has the DNA TGCGCCAGCAGCTTGACAGGACAGGGAAGAAACGAGCAGTACTTC. As protein: CASSLTGQGRNEQYF. Variable domain in full (rest from reference TRBV5-1 and TRBJ2-7): KAGVTQTPRYLIKTRGQQVTLSCSPISGHRSVSWYQQTPGQGLQFLFEYFSETQRNKGNFPGRFSGRQFSNSRSEMNVSTLELGDSALYLCASSLTGQGRNEQYFGPGTRLTVT.

There are many counts of this clonotype. The chain carries TRBV4-2 and TRBJ1-1; TRBD1 matches at 7 bases. V was clipped by 8 bases and J by 3 bases; unmatched bases: 9. This CDR3 comprises 14 residues. The germline gives CDR1 LGHNA, CDR2 YNFKEQ. The CDR3 DNA reads as TGTGCCAGCTCACACGACAGGGTGCACACTGAAGCTTTCTTT. It yields the protein CASSHDRVHTEAFF.

This clonotype has a handful of counts. J is TRBJ1-4 and V is TRBV4-2; D is uncertain. CDR3 length: 15 amino acids. The germline gives CDR1 LGHNA, CDR2 YNFKEQ. Trimming pared 1 base from V and 4 bases from J, leaving 10 bases between. The CDR3 sequence is CASSQGFGSNEKLFF. CDR3 coding DNA: TGTGCCAGCAGCCAAGGGTTCGGCAGTAATGAAAAACTGTTTTTT.

As concerns this clonotype: A read error may explain this, as a much larger clone is one base away. The chain has TRBV29-1 and TRBJ1-1, with TRBD1 as a possible D gene (5 bases). V was clipped by 3 bases and J by 7 bases, with 15 bases between them. The CDR3 consists of 13 residues. Germline CDR1 and CDR2: SQVTM and ANQGSEA. The CDR3 DNA follows: TGCAGCGTTGATGAAGACGGGCAGGGTGAAGCTTTCTTT. Its protein is CSVDEDGQGEAFF.

In this sample, this clonotype turned up a few times. The chain has TRBV3-1 and TRBJ2-7; 10 nucleotides match TRBD2. Per the germline V gene, CDR1 is LGHDT and CDR2 is YNNKEL (reference sequence). The CDR3 length is 14 residues. J lost 3 bases, V lost 1 base, and 0 bases had no gene match. The CDR3: CASSQGTSGYEQYF. Written as DNA, the CDR3 is TGTGCCAGCAGCCAAGGGACTAGCGGCTACGAGCAGTACTTC.

The genes are TRBV28 and TRBJ2-7, with 8 bases that match TRBD1. The V segment lost 7 bases and the J segment 1 base; nucleotides outside the gene matches: 3. Germline-derived CDR1 and CDR2 are MDHEN and SYDVKM. The CDR3 covers 13 residues. The CDR3 sequence is CASNQGASYEQYF. Written as DNA, the CDR3 is TGTGCCAGCAACCAGGGGGCTTCCTACGAGCAGTACTTC.

This chain links TRBV29-1 with TRBJ2-2, with 8 nucleotides matching TRBD2. This CDR3 has 15 residues. CDR1 and CDR2 (germline): SQVTM, ANQGSEA. J gave up 0 bases and V 7 bases, and 7 bases lay outside the gene matches. The CDR3 spells CSATPGGSNTGELFF. The CDR3 DNA follows: TGCAGCGCCACACCGGGGGGGTCGAACACCGGGGAGCTGTTTTTT.

This clonotype was seen a few times. The chain couples TRBV18 to TRBJ1-1; a weak D match, TRBD1 (5 bases). The CDR3 has 14 residues. The V gene's germline CDR1 is KGHSH and CDR2 LQKENI. Deletions cut 10 bases from V and 0 bases from J, with 15 bases between. The DNA for the CDR3 is TGTGCCACCCAGGGAGCCCAGATGAACACTGAAGCTTTCTTT. Translated: CATQGAQMNTEAFF.

The gene calls are TRBV11-1 and TRBJ2-7, with a possible D match to TRBD1 (6 bases). V shed 5 bases and J shed 0 bases, with 17 bases lying between them. This CDR3 region has 16 residues. Germline V CDR1 and CDR2: SGHAT, FQDESV (reference sequence). The CDR3 bases are TGTGCCAGCAGCCCAGGCACAGGGTCGATCTCCTACGAGCAGTACTTC. Its protein is CASSPGTGSISYEQYF.

This clonotype has more than one count but fewer than ten. The chain recombines TRBV5-1 with TRBJ2-1; 8 bases are a match to TRBD2. There are 16 residues in the CDR3. The germline CDR1 and CDR2 sequences are SGHRS and YFSETQ. The junction had 7 bases not matched to a gene; V was cut back by 4 bases and J by 1 base. CDR3 amino acids: CASSPVAGRSYNEQFF. CDR3 sequence (DNA): TGCGCCAGCAGCCCGGTAGCGGGAAGGTCCTACAATGAGCAGTTCTTC.

This clonotype was picked up a small number of times. The chain joins TRBV28 to TRBJ1-2; weak D call: TRBD1 (6 bases). In germline, CDR1 is MDHEN, CDR2 SYDVKM. With 4 bases removed from V and 0 bases from J, the gap between germline ends came to 15 bases. CDR3 size: 16 residues. The CDR3 protein is CASSSAQGKANYGYTF. CDR3 in DNA: TGTGCCAGCAGTTCCGCTCAGGGGAAGGCTAACTATGGCTACACCTTC.

Comment on this clonotype: The CDR3 does not close with the conserved phenylalanine or tryptophan, likely indicating a read error. The chain uses TRBV20-1 and TRBJ2-7; 11 bases match TRBD2. The CDR3 covers 13 residues. Trimming cost V 5 bases and J 3 bases; bases outside gene matches: 3. Germline V gene lookup returns CDR1 DFQATT and CDR2 SNEGSKA (reference sequence). The CDR3 is CSAASGGLYEQYC. CDR3 in DNA: TGCAGTGCTGCTAGCGGGGGGCTCTACGAGCAGTACTGC.

This clonotype has only a few counts. This chain uses TRBV10-2 with TRBJ2-5; D perhaps matches TRBD1 (6 bases). The germline V gene encodes CDR1 WSHSY and CDR2 SAAADI. Trimming removed 4 bases at V and 7 bases at J, with 19 bases between. This CDR3 has 15 amino acids. The CDR3 here is CASSAGTSGSGTQYF. CDR3 DNA: TGCGCCAGCAGTGCGGGGACATCAGGGTCGGGGACCCAGTACTTC.

This chain connects TRBV5-8 to TRBJ1-1; D is unresolved. Germline assignment: CDR1 SGHTS and CDR2 YDEGEE. V lost 2 bases to trimming and J lost 7 bases, with 6 bases between them. The CDR3 has 11 amino acids. CDR3 nucleotide sequence: TGTGCCAGCAGCTTAAAGCGTGAAGCTTTCTTT. Amino acid sequence: CASSLKREAFF.

This sequence joins TRBV20-1 and TRBJ2-3; no definite D call. Germline V lookup: CDR1 DFQATT, CDR2 SNEGSKA (reference sequence). V lost 5 bases to trimming and J lost 3 bases, with 9 bases between them. The length of the CDR3 is 12 residues. The CDR3 bases are TGCAGTGCTGGCCCACCGACAGATACGCAGTATTTT. Protein: CSAGPPTDTQYF.